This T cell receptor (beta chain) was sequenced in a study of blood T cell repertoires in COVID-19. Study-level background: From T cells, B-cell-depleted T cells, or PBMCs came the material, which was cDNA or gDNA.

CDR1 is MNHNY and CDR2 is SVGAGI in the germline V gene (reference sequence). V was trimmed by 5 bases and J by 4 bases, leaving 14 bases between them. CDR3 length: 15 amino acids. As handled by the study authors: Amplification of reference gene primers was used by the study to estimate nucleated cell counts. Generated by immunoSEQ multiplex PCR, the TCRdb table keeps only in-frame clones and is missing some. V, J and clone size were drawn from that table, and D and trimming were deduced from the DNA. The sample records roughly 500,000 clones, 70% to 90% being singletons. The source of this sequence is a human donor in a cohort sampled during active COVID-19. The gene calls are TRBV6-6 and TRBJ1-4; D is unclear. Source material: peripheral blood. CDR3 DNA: TGTGCCAGCAGTGGGTTGGGGAGACATAATGAAAAACTGTTTTTT. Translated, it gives CASSGLGRHNEKLFF.